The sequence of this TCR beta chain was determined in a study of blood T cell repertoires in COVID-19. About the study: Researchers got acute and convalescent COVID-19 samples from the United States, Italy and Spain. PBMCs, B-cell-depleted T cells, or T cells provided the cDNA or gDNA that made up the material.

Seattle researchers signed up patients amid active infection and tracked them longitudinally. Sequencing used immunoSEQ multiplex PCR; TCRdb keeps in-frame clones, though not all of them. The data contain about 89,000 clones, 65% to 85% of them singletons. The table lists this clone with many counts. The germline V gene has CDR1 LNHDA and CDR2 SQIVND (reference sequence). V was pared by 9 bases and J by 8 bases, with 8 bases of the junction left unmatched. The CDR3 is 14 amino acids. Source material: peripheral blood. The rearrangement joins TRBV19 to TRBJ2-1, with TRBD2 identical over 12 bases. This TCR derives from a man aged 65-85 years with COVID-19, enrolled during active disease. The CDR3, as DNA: TGTGCCAGCACCCTAGCGGGAGGGCACTATGAGCAGTTCTTC. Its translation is CASTLAGGHYEQFF.